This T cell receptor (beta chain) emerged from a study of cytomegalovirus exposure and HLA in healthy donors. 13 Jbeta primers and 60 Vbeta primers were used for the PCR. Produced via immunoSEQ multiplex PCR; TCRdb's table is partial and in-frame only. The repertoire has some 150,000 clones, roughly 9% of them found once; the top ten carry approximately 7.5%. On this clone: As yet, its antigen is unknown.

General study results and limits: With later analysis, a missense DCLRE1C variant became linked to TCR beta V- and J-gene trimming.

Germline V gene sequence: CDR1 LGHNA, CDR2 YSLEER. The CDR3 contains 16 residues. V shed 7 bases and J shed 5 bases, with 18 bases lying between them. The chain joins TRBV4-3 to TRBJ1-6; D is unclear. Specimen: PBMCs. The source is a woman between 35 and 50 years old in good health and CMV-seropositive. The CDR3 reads CASTPRREINNSPLHF. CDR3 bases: TGCGCCAGCACCCCGAGACGGGAAATCAATAATTCACCCCTCCACTTT.